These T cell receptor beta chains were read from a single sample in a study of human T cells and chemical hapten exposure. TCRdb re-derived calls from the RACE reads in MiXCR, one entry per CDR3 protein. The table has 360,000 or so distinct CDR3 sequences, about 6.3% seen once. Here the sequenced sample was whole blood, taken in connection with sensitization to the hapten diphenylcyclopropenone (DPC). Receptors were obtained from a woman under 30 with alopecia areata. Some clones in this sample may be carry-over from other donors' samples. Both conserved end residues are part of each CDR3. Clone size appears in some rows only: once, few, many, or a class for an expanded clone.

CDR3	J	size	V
CSVGTDALTTEAFF	TRBJ1-1	many	TRBV29-1
CSVATDSLGSPLHF	TRBJ1-6	many	TRBV29-1
CSAKSLAGGTDTQYF	TRBJ2-3	few	TRBV20-1
CASSEIDYDGYTF	TRBJ1-2	many	TRBV2
CSVAGSSGNTIYF	TRBJ1-3	many	TRBV29-1
CASSPGLAGGSGDTQYF	TRBJ2-3	few	TRBV5-1
CSVEPRSSYGYTF	TRBJ1-2	many	TRBV29-1
CASSQASGTQYF	TRBJ2-3	many	TRBV4-3
CASSPKTGQGNTIYF	TRBJ1-3	few	TRBV18
CSAREQGSTEAFF	TRBJ1-1	many	TRBV20-1
CASKVDASTGELFF	TRBJ2-2	few	TRBV4-3
CASSSPDSTDTQYF	TRBJ2-3	many	TRBV12-3/TRBV12-4
CASSLAGTQYGNTIYF	TRBJ1-3	few	TRBV7-2
CASSLRQGAYEQYF	TRBJ2-7	few	TRBV6-2/TRBV6-3
CASSPTSGSLGEQYF	TRBJ2-7	few	TRBV5-1
CASSPRTGATSGANVLTF	TRBJ2-6	many	TRBV9
CASSYWQQGNTEAFF	TRBJ1-1	many	TRBV6-2/TRBV6-3
CASSPTRPPDTQYF	TRBJ2-3	many	TRBV18
CASSQQGSGNTIYF	TRBJ1-3	few	TRBV12-3/TRBV12-4
CASSPRTGFEKLFF	TRBJ1-4	-	TRBV7-6
CAISFRTSGGTDTQYF	TRBJ2-3	-	TRBV10-3
CASGPTENYGYTF	TRBJ1-2	many	TRBV6-5
CASSQPGGYGYTF	TRBJ1-2	many	TRBV3-1
CASSPGNSGANVLTF	TRBJ2-6	many	TRBV6-5
CASSEAWDGEQFF	TRBJ2-1	-	TRBV6-1
CASSYGQYNEQFF	TRBJ2-1	few	TRBV6-6
CASSFLLPNTQYF	TRBJ2-3	many	TRBV5-6
CASSSEGLAGEDTQYF	TRBJ2-3	-	TRBV10-1
CASEGRGIEAFF	TRBJ1-1	few	TRBV6-2/TRBV6-3
CASSLPAGGGGNTIYF	TRBJ1-3	-	TRBV7-2
CATSDAGRSRGYTF	TRBJ1-2	few	TRBV24-1
CASSSRLADTQYF	TRBJ2-3	few	TRBV7-8
CASSLIGTNYNEQFF	TRBJ2-1	few	TRBV5-1
CASSPENSGPYEQYF	TRBJ2-7	few	TRBV5-1
CASQSGTGTHEQFF	TRBJ2-1	-	TRBV12-3/TRBV12-4
CASSFLGTSRQDTQYF	TRBJ2-3	few	TRBV27
CASSLGGFYEQYF	TRBJ2-7	many	TRBV5-4